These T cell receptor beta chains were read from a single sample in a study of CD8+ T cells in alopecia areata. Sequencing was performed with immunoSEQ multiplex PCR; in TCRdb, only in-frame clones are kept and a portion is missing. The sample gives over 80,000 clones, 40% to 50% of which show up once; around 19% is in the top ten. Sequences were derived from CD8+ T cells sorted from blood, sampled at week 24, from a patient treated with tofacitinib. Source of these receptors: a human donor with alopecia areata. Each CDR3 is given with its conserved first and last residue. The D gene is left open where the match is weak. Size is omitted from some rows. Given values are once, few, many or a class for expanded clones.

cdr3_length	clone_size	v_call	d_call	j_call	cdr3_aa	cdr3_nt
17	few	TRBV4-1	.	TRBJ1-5	CASSQDRTAYSNQPQHF	TGCGCCAGCAGCCAAGATCGGACGGCTTATAGCAATCAGCCCCAGCATTTT
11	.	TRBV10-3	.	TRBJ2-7	CAVGGMDEQYF	TGTGCCGTCGGGGGTATGGACGAGCAGTACTTC
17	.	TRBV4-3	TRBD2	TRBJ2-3	CASSRATTSGYTDTQYF	TGCGCCAGCAGCCGAGCCACGACTAGCGGGTACACAGATACGCAGTATTTT
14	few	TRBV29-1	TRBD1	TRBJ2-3	CSVRGLAGTDTQYF	TGCAGCGTTAGGGGGCTAGCCGGCACAGATACGCAGTATTTT
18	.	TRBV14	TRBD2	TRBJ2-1	CASSRGTSGRLISNEQFF	TGTGCCAGCAGCCGAGGGACTAGCGGGAGATTAATAAGCAATGAGCAGTTCTTC
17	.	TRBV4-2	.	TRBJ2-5	CASSQDSGNLQEETQYF	TGTGCCAGCAGCCAAGATTCGGGGAACCTGCAAGAAGAGACCCAGTACTTC
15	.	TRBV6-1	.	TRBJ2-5	CASSGVEGVQETQYF	TGTGCCAGCAGTGGAGTAGAGGGGGTCCAAGAGACCCAGTACTTC
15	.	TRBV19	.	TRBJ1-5	CASSIEGRGNQPQHF	TGTGCCAGTAGTATAGAAGGGAGAGGCAATCAGCCCCAGCATTTT
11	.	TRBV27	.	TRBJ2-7	CASSRGYEQYF	TGTGCCAGCAGTCGTGGCTACGAGCAGTACTTC
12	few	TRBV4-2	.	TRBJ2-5	CASSQPGETQYF	TGTGCCAGCAGCCAACCCGGGGAGACCCAGTACTTC
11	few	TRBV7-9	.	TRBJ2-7	CASSPSREQYF	TGTGCCAGCAGCCCTTCCCGCGAGCAGTACTTC
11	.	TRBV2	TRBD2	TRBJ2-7	CASFTGGEQYF	TGTGCCAGCTTCACGGGGGGCGAGCAGTACTTC
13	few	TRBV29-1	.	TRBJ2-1	CSVEVDRLAEEFF	TGCAGCGTTGAGGTTGACAGGCTGGCCGAGGAGTTCTTC
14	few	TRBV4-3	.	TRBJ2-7	CASSQRDNPYEQYF	TGCGCCAGCAGCCAGCGAGACAATCCCTACGAGCAGTACTTC
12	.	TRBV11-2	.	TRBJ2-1	CASSLGGDEQFF	TGTGCCAGCAGCCTCGGGGGCGATGAGCAGTTCTTC
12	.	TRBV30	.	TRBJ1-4	CAGGLRETKLFF	TGTGCCGGAGGACTTCGAGAGACAAAACTGTTTTTT
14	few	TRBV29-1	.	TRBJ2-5	CSVDTGFGKETQYF	TGCAGCGTTGATACAGGGTTTGGAAAAGAGACCCAGTACTTC
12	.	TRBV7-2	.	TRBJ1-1	CASSLGETEAFF	TGTGCCAGCAGCTTAGGGGAAACTGAAGCTTTCTTT
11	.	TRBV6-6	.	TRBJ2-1	CASSYSVEQFF	TGTGCCAGCAGTTACTCAGTTGAGCAGTTCTTC
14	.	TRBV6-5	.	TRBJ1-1	CASSYREGYTEAFF	TGTGCCAGCAGTTATCGGGAGGGATACACTGAAGCTTTCTTT
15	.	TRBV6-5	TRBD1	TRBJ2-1	CASRPTGPGYNEQFF	TGTGCCAGCAGACCGACAGGGCCGGGGTACAATGAGCAGTTCTTC
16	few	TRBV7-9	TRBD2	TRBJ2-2	CASHLSGSLNTGELFF	TGTGCCAGCCATTTAAGCGGGAGCCTGAACACCGGGGAGCTGTTTTTT
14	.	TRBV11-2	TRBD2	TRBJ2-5	CASSWVERGETQYF	TGTGCCAGCAGCTGGGTAGAGCGGGGAGAGACCCAGTACTTC
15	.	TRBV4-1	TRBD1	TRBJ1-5	CASSLGQGVNQPQHF	TGCGCCAGCAGCCTGGGACAGGGGGTTAATCAGCCCCAGCATTTT
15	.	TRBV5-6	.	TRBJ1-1	CASSSGWGADTEAFF	TGTGCCAGCAGCTCTGGGTGGGGGGCGGACACTGAAGCTTTCTTT
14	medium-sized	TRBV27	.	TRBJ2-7	CASSPTPQSYEQYF	TGTGCCAGCAGCCCCACCCCTCAGAGCTACGAGCAGTACTTC
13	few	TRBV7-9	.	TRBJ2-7	CASSSDTTYEQYF	TGTGCCAGCAGCTCGGACACCACCTACGAGCAGTACTTC